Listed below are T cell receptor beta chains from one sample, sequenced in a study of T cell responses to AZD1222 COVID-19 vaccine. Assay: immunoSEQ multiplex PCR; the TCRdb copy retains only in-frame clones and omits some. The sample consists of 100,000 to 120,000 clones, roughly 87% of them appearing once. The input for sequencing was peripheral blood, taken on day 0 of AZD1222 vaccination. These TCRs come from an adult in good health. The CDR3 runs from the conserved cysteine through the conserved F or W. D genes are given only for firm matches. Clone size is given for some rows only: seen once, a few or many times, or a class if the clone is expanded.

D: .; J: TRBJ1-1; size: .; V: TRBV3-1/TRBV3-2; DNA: TGTGCCAGCAGCCAAGATCTCTTGGTCCCTTATCTGACTGAAGCTTTCTTT; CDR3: CASSQDLLVPYLTEAFF
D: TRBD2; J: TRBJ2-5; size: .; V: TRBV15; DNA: TGTGCCACCAGCTGGAGGGGAGGGGAATGGGAGACCCAGTACTTC; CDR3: CATSWRGGEWETQYF
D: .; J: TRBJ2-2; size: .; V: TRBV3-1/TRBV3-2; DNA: TGTGCCAGCAGCCAAGGGTTTGAGGTGGGCACCGGGGAGCTGTTTTTT; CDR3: CASSQGFEVGTGELFF
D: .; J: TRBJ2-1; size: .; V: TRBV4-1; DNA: TGCGCCAGCAGCCCGGGGGTCAGGGGAGTTTACAATGAGCAGTTCTTC; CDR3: CASSPGVRGVYNEQFF
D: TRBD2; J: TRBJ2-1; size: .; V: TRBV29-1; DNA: TGCAGCGTTGATCGTACTAGCGGTACCTACAATGAGCAGTTCTTC; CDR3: CSVDRTSGTYNEQFF
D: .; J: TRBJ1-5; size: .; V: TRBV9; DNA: TGTGCCAGCAGTGAGGGACACCAACTCAATCAGCCCCAGCATTTT; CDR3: CASSEGHQLNQPQHF
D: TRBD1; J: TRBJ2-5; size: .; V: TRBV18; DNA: TGTGCCAGTTCACAGGGGCTCCAAGAGACCCAGTACTTC; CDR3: CASSQGLQETQYF
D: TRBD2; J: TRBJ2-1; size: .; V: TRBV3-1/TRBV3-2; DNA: TGTGCCAGCAACCAATGGGGGGGGAATGAGCAGTTCTTC; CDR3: CASNQWGGNEQFF
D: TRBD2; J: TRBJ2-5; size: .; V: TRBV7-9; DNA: TGTGCCAGCAGCGCCCCGGGACTAGCGGCACAAGAGACCCAGTACTTC; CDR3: CASSAPGLAAQETQYF
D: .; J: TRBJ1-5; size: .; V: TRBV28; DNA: TGTGCCAGCAGTTTAGGGAGAGATCAGCCCCAGCATTTT; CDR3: CASSLGRDQPQHF
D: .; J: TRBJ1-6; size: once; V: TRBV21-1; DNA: TGTGCCAGCAGCAGAACGGGACAGGTTAATTCACCCCTCCACTTT; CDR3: CASSRTGQVNSPLHF
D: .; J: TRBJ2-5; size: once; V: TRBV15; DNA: TGTGCCACCAGCAGAGACCCGCGCCAAGAGACCCAGTACTTC; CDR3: CATSRDPRQETQYF
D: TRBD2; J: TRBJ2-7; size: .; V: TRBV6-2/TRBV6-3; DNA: TGTGCCAGCAGTCCACCAAGAGCGGGGGGCCGGACCTACGAGCAGTACTTC; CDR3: CASSPPRAGGRTYEQYF
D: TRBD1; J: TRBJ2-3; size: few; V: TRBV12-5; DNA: TGTGCTAGTGGTTTACCCCGGGGAACAGGGGTGCCAGATACGCAGTATTTT; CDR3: CASGLPRGTGVPDTQYF
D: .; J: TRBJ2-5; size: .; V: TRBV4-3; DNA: TGCGCCAGCAGCCAAGATCTGGGGGGCCAAGAGACCCAGTACTTC; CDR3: CASSQDLGGQETQYF
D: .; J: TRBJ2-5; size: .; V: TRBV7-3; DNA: TGTGCCAGCAGCTTCCAGGGGACGGAGACCCAGTACTTC; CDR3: CASSFQGTETQYF
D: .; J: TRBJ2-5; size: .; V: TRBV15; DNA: TGTGCCACCAGCAGAGAAGCCCGCCGGGGAGAGACCCAGTACTTC; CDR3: CATSREARRGETQYF
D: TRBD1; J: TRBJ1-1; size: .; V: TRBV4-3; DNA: TGCGCCAGCAGCCCCCCGGGACAGCCGAACACTGAAGCTTTCTTT; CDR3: CASSPPGQPNTEAFF
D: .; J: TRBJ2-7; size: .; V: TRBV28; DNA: TGTGCCAGCAGTTTGGAGGTCCGGAACTCCTACGAGCAGTACTTC; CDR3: CASSLEVRNSYEQYF
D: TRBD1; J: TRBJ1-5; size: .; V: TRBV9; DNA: TGTGCCAGCAGCCCTAGCCCGACAGGGGGCAATCAGCCCCAGCATTTT; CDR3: CASSPSPTGGNQPQHF
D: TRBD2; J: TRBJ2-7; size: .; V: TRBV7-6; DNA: TGTGCCAGCAGCCTATCTCGGACTAGCGGGAGGGACGAGCAGTACTTC; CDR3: CASSLSRTSGRDEQYF
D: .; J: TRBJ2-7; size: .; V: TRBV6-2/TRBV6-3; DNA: TGTGCCAGCAGTTACAGCCTAGCATACGAGCAGTACTTC; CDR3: CASSYSLAYEQYF
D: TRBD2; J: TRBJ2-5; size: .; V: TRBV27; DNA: TGTGCCAGCAGTTTATCCCGCGGGACTAGCGGGAGTCCCCAGTACTTC; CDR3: CASSLSRGTSGSPQYF
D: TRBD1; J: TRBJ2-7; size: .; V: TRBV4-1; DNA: TGCGCCAGCAGCCCCCGACAGGGCTCCTACGAGCAGTACTTC; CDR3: CASSPRQGSYEQYF